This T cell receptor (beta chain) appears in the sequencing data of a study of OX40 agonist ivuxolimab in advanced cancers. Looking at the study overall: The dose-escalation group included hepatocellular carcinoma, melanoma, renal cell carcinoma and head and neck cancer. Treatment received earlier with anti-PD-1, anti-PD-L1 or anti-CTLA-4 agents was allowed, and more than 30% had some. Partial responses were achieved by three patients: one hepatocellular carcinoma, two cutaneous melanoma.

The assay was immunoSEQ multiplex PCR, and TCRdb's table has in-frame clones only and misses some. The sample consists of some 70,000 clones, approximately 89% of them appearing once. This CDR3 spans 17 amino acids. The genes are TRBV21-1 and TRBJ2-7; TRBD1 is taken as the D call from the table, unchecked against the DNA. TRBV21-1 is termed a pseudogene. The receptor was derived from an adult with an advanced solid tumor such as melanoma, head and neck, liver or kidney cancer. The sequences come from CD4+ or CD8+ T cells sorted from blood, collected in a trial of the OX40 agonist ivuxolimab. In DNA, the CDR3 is TGTGCCAGCAGCAAAGAGCTCGCCGGACAGGGAGGAAACGAGCAGTACTTC. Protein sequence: CASSKELAGQGGNEQYF.